This T cell receptor (beta chain) was recovered during a study of T cell responses to AZD1222 COVID-19 vaccine. The CDR3 covers 13 residues. With 5 bases removed from V and 3 bases from J, the gap between germline ends came to 13 bases. Germline CDR1 and CDR2: GTSNPN and SVGIG (reference sequence). The data were produced by immunoSEQ multiplex PCR, yet TCRdb's version contains in-frame clones alone and is incomplete. The sample holds approximately 100,000 clones; about 89% are singletons and the top ten take roughly 10%. This clonotype was obtained from an adult who received the AZD1222 COVID-19 vaccine. The sample here was peripheral blood, taken 28 days after the second AZD1222 dose. This chain uses TRBV30 with TRBJ1-1; no clear D gene. In nucleotides, the CDR3 is TGTGCCTGGGGCCTCGGAACCGACACTGAAGCTTTCTTT. Translating gives CAWGLGTDTEAFF.